This T cell receptor (beta chain) was sequenced for a study of T-cell memory formation after mild COVID-19 (dated by TCRdb to the early 2020s). About the investigation overall: TCR sequence clusters from the two donors were found to be largely donor specific. T-cell clones expanding and contracting after mild COVID-19 in a couple of donors were tracked by longitudinal TCRalpha and TCRbeta repertoire sequencing. The cohort was made up of two young adult volunteers, one female and one male, who were previously healthy.

The CDR1 and CDR2 encoded by the germline V gene (reference sequence) are LNHDA and SQIVND. Relative to germline, V is 2 bases shorter and J is 6 bases shorter, with 4 bases between their ends. The CDR3 has 11 amino acids, counting the end cysteine and phenylalanine. Only the CDR3 region is kept as DNA, spanning 33 bases read in frame from base 1. The sequencing machine was an Illumina NovaSeq 6000. Using 5'RACE with constant-segment primers, TCRalpha and TCRbeta cDNA libraries were constructed, with sample barcodes and unique molecular identifiers added in the process. RNA was extracted from every sample with Trizol reagent. Libraries were amplified in two PCR steps, with a second sample barcode and Illumina TruSeq adapters added in the second step. Libraries were sequenced on an Illumina NovaSeq with 2 x 150 bp paired-end reads. Under the source paper's analysis protocol: With migec v1.2.7, reads were demultiplexed and then collapsed into UMI-guided consensus sequences. Using mixcr v2.1.11, UMI consensuses were aligned to TRA and TRB V and J templates and then assembled into clonotypes. Expanded or contracted clonotypes were those called significant by both edgeR and NoisET, with noise models trained on biological replicates. For edgeR calls, the thresholds were a false discovery rate-adjusted p below 0.01 and a log2 fold-change of 1. PCA with hierarchical clustering of max-normalized trajectories of the 1000 most abundant clonotypes was used as exploratory dynamics analysis. Separately sequenced CD4+ and CD8+ repertoires were used to assign a CD4 or CD8 phenotype to each responding clone. TCRdb ran its own pipeline on the public reads, namely fastp trimming at Q25 and MiXCR clone calling, and kept in-frame beta chains. Entries that share a CDR3 protein sequence are merged under the most common genes and DNA. TCRdb, rather than the study authors, made the V and J calls. The sample table shows roughly 340,000 distinct CDR3 sequences, and around a sixth are seen once. Jointly, the top ten make up around 22% of the sample.

The study at large found these results: Only a couple of mild cases were covered by the study, and larger cohorts that include severe cases with pre-infection samples were considered necessary. Contracting CD4+ clones were located mainly in the CM and EM memory subsets, whereas CD8+ clones were found to be enriched in EMRA. Balanced CD4/CD8 phenotypes were observed for clones contracting from day 15 to 85, whereas a bias towards CD4+ was observed for a second wave of clones expanding from day 15 to 37. The second-wave clones that peaked on day 37 were not confirmed to be SARS-CoV-2 specific. Some responding clones were detected in pre-infection memory, which suggested that pre-existing cross-reactive memory T cells had joined the SARS-CoV-2 response.

Ficoll-Paque density gradient centrifugation was used to isolate PBMCs. For this clonotype: Its antigen is currently not known. Nothing much larger sits one base from this clone, and base qualities are not available.

This sequence was found in a man aged 18 to 30 who had mild COVID-19 (a few samples of this study predate the infection). The sample titles of this study are shuffled in the database, so cell type and time point are left out; the donor was told from shared clones. The V and J segments used are TRBV19 and TRBJ1-2; a confident D gene designation cannot be given. Input material: PBMCs or a T cell subset sorted from them (not recorded which). The CDR3 protein sequence reads: CASSISHGYTF. The nucleotide sequence is TGTGCCAGTAGTATATCCCATGGCTACACCTTC.